The T cell receptor beta chain under discussion was sequenced for a study of T cell responses to AZD1222 COVID-19 vaccine. Looking at the study overall: Pooled in the analysis were second doses at about 4 or about 12 weeks.

Some clones are missing from TCRdb's copy, which holds only in-frame ones; the method was immunoSEQ multiplex PCR. The sample includes about 110,000 clones, 88% of them seen just once. Study-level results: Baseline seropositives among AZD1222 recipients totaled only five or six. White British ancestry dominated among donors, who included more females, and clonal diversity was possibly underestimated. Distributed over spike, vaccine-associated CD4 TCRs predominated at 160-218 and 743-854.

The CDR3 spans 13 residues. Germline V gives CDR1 SQVTM, CDR2 ANQGSEA. V lost 3 bases and J lost 0, with 8 bases in between. A note on this clone: Its antigen is still unknown.

The specimen was peripheral blood, collected on day 0 of AZD1222 vaccination. The TCR originated in an adult in good health. The gene calls are TRBV29-1 and TRBJ1-1; D is ambiguous. Here the CDR3 DNA reads TGCAGCGTTGACTGGGTTATGAACACTGAAGCTTTCTTT. Encoded protein: CSVDWVMNTEAFF.